Sequencing of this T cell receptor (beta chain) was carried out in a study of post-analysis software for immune sequencing data. Study outcomes and limitations: Under the F measure, samples that were prepared in one batch clustered strongly together. For normalized Chao1 diversity, multiple sclerosis patients scored significantly lower than controls did. About five TRBV segments appeared more often in patients than in controls, and TRBV5-6, TRBV5-1 and TRBV20-1 were among these.

The TCR beta cDNA libraries carried unique molecular identifiers. Input of about 0.85 to 10 million T cells yielded hundreds of thousands of cDNA molecules. TCRdb redid the calling of the PCR reads with MiXCR, one entry per CDR3 protein. This sample has roughly 730,000 distinct CDR3 sequences, with about 27% found just once. This clonotype was seen a handful of times. Its antigen is as yet unknown. V shed 3 bases and J shed 4 bases, with 7 bases lying between them. This CDR3 region has 12 residues. CDR1 and CDR2 from the germline V gene are SQVTM and ANQGSEA. The sample was blood. The chain carries TRBV29-1 and TRBJ2-1, with unresolved D. This clonotype originated in a girl aged 5 to 17 with multiple sclerosis. For the CDR3, the DNA is TGCAGCGTTGAGCTGAGTTACAATGAGCAGTTCTTC. This codes for CSVELSYNEQFF.